This T cell receptor (beta chain) emerged from a study of blood T cells in healthy people across ages. This clonotype was seen a handful of times. The germline V and J ends were trimmed by 1 base and 4 bases, with 10 bases remaining between them. The CDR3 runs to 14 residues. Germline CDR1 and CDR2: SEHNR and FQNEAQ (reference sequence). For the second PCR, which ran for about 6 to 11 cycles, a sample-barcoded 5' primer and a J-beta primer mix were used. CDR3-containing paired-end reads numbering at least 2.5 million came from each sample. TCRdb fed the 5' RACE reads into MiXCR, producing one record per CDR3 protein. Of around 850,000 distinct CDR3 sequences listed, 35% to 40% are singletons.

The TCR was taken from a man between 18 and 29 years old in good health. Material for sequencing was blood. V is TRBV7-9 and J is TRBJ1-1; D is unclear. Here the CDR3 DNA reads TGTGCCAGCAGCTTAGTGGGTGTGGTCACTGAAGCTTTCTTT. It translates to CASSLVGVVTEAFF.